A selection of T cell receptor beta chains follows, all from one sample in a study of blood T cell repertoires in COVID-19. Repertoires were generated with immunoSEQ multiplex PCR, while TCRdb's copy carries only in-frame clones and drops some. Seen here are over 200,000 clones, approximately 90% observed once, and the top ten hold 0.55% to 0.75%. Sequenced material: peripheral blood. Receptor source: a man aged 40-50 years with acute or convalescent COVID-19. Each CDR3 is given with its conserved first and last residue. A D gene is named only where the DNA matches it firmly. Not all rows give a size; the values are once, few, many and, for expanded clones, a class.

j_gene,v_gene,abundance,d_gene,len,CDR3aa,CDR3nt
TRBJ2-7,TRBV9,once,NA,14,CASSVVPQGYEQYF,TGTGCCAGCAGCGTAGTCCCGCAGGGGTACGAGCAGTACTTC
TRBJ2-2,TRBV6-5,NA,TRBD1,15,CASSYGRGPTGELFF,TGTGCCAGCAGTTACGGCAGGGGGCCCACCGGGGAGCTGTTTTTT
TRBJ1-6,TRBV5-1,NA,NA,15,CASSFQQQHNSPLHF,TGCGCCAGCAGCTTCCAACAGCAGCATAATTCACCCCTCCACTTT
TRBJ1-1,TRBV11-2,NA,NA,16,CASSDRRRVGNTEAFF,TGTGCCAGCAGCGATCGGAGGCGCGTAGGGAACACTGAAGCTTTCTTT
TRBJ1-3,TRBV7-9,few,TRBD1,15,CASSLLTGGGNTIYF,TGTGCCAGCAGCCTACTGACAGGGGGAGGAAACACCATATATTTT
TRBJ2-7,TRBV27,once,NA,15,CASSSKGGWGYEQYF,TGTGCCAGCAGTTCCAAAGGGGGATGGGGCTACGAGCAGTACTTC
TRBJ1-5,TRBV27,NA,TRBD1,15,CASSHGTGGDQPQHF,TGTGCCAGCAGTCACGGGACAGGGGGTGATCAGCCCCAGCATTTT
TRBJ2-5,TRBV4-3,once,TRBD1,16,CASSLTPGTGQETQYF,TGCGCCAGCAGCCTCACACCTGGGACAGGGCAGGAGACCCAGTACTTC
TRBJ1-1,TRBV7-9,NA,NA,11,CASSLDSWAFF,TGTGCCAGCAGCCTTGACAGTTGGGCTTTCTTT
TRBJ1-2,TRBV23-1,NA,NA,15,CASSLRRGHGGGYTF,TGCGCCAGCAGTCTTCGCCGGGGCCACGGGGGTGGCTACACCTTC
TRBJ2-4,TRBV28,NA,NA,15,CASAPPGGAKNIQYF,TGTGCCAGCGCACCACCAGGGGGGGCCAAAAACATTCAGTACTTC
TRBJ2-7,TRBV6-5,NA,TRBD1,15,CASSRQLGTEDEQYF,TGTGCCAGCAGCCGTCAACTCGGGACAGAAGACGAGCAGTACTTC
TRBJ2-5,TRBV11-3,NA,NA,13,CASSFRGQETQYF,TGTGCCAGCAGCTTCAGGGGCCAAGAGACCCAGTACTTC
TRBJ2-1,TRBV27,NA,TRBD1,13,CASKTDRANEQFF,TGTGCCAGCAAAACGGACAGGGCCAATGAGCAGTTCTTC
TRBJ2-5,TRBV27,NA,NA,17,CASSLRAEGRPQETQYF,TGTGCCAGCAGTTTGCGGGCCGAAGGAAGGCCTCAAGAGACCCAGTACTTC
TRBJ2-7,TRBV11-2,NA,NA,12,CASSPFETEQYF,TGTGCCAGCAGCCCCTTTGAGACTGAGCAGTACTTC
TRBJ2-3,TRBV6-4,NA,TRBD1,14,CASSEQGSTDTQYF,TGTGCCAGCAGTGAACAGGGGAGCACAGATACGCAGTATTTT
TRBJ2-2,TRBV5-1,NA,NA,17,CASSSLDGGGRTGELFF,TGCGCCAGCAGCTCCCTGGACGGGGGTGGTCGGACCGGGGAGCTGTTTTTT
TRBJ2-7,TRBV27,NA,TRBD2,17,CASSFLSPLGLAGEQYF,TGTGCCAGCAGTTTCCTAAGCCCCCTGGGACTAGCCGGCGAGCAGTACTTC
TRBJ2-7,TRBV19,once,NA,16,CASMGKRAQGSYEQYF,TGTGCCAGTATGGGGAAAAGGGCCCAGGGATCCTACGAGCAGTACTTC